One sample yielded the 19 T cell receptor beta chains listed below, sequenced in a study of cytomegalovirus exposure and HLA in healthy donors. Amplification used 60 Vbeta primers and 13 Jbeta primers. Sequencing was performed with immunoSEQ multiplex PCR; in TCRdb, only in-frame clones are kept and a portion is missing. Of around 110,000 clones in the sample, more than 65% were seen once. The source material was PBMCs. The receptors stem from a boy younger than 18 in good health and CMV-seronegative.

The rearrangement joins TRBV7-9 to TRBJ1-2; tentative D call: TRBD1 (6 bases). The CDR3 spans 15 residues. Germline CDR1 is SEHNR and CDR2 is FQNEAQ (reference sequence). Trimming stripped 1 base from V and 2 bases from J, with 11 bases between. In DNA form, the CDR3 reads TGTGCCAGCAGCTTAGTCGGGACAAGCAACTATGGCTACACCTTC. Amino acids: CASSLVGTSNYGYTF.

The V gene is TRBV6-6, the J gene TRBJ2-1; 10 positions match TRBD2. CDR1 MNHNY and CDR2 SVGAGI come from the germline V gene (reference sequence). V dropped 0 bases and J dropped 8; count of bases not matched to a gene: 7. This CDR3 is 16 amino acids long. The CDR3 here is CASSYSRLAGADEQFF. CDR3 coding DNA: TGTGCCAGCAGTTACTCGAGGCTAGCGGGAGCCGATGAGCAGTTCTTC.

The rearrangement links TRBV7-8 to TRBJ1-2; TRBD1 matches 9 bases. Germline V gives CDR1 SGHVS, CDR2 FQNEAQ. Trimming cost V 3 bases and J 2 bases; bases outside gene matches: 7. There are 16 residues in the CDR3. CDR3 residues: CASSFKVGQGNYGYTF. The CDR3 bases are TGTGCCAGCAGCTTTAAGGTCGGACAGGGGAACTATGGCTACACCTTC.

This chain connects TRBV6-1 to TRBJ2-5; possibly TRBD1 for D (5 bases). Trimming cost V 7 bases and J 1 base, with 10 bases left between them. Germline lookup yields CDR1 MNHNS and CDR2 SASEGT. The CDR3 is 13 amino acids. CDR3 sequence: CASIRGSQETQYF. The CDR3, as DNA: TGTGCCAGCATAAGGGGATCCCAAGAGACCCAGTACTTC.

This rearrangement joins TRBV28 to TRBJ2-2, with D possibly TRBD2 on 7 matching bases. CDR3 length: 15 residues. The ends were cut back, 3 bases at V and 10 bases at J, with 18 bases in the middle. CDR1 and CDR2 from the germline V gene are MDHEN and SYDVKM. CDR3 loop: CASSLGGGSGKELFF. The DNA for the CDR3 is TGTGCCAGCAGTTTGGGGGGCGGGAGTGGAAAGGAGCTGTTTTTT. The complete variable domain, with remaining parts taken from reference TRBV28 and TRBJ2-2, reads DVKVTQSSRYLVKRTGEKVFLECVQDMDHENMFWYRQDPGLGLRLIYFSYDVKMKEKGDIPEGYSVSREKKERFSLILESASTNQTSMYLCASSLGGGSGKELFFGEGSRLTVL.

This clone occurred a few times. The genes are TRBV7-3 and TRBJ2-7; no clear D. The CDR3 runs 16 residues. Trimming removed 2 bases at V and 0 bases at J, with 14 bases between. Germline V gene data show CDR1 as SGHTA and CDR2 as FQGTGA. The DNA for the CDR3 is TGTGCCAGCAGCTTAGATTCTGCGGCCAGCTCCTACGAGCAGTACTTC. Its protein is CASSLDSAASSYEQYF.

The V and J genes are TRBV27 and TRBJ1-6, with TRBD1 matching over 10 bases. This CDR3 contains 17 residues. Germline loops: CDR1 MNHEY, CDR2 SMNVEV (reference sequence). V was clipped by 3 bases and J by 8 bases; unmatched bases: 10. For the CDR3, the DNA is TGTGCCAGCAGTTTCTACGACCCCGGGACAGGGGATTCACCCCTCCACTTT. The encoded protein is CASSFYDPGTGDSPLHF.

The chain carries TRBV6-6 and TRBJ1-5; tentatively, D is TRBD1 (6 bases). Germline-derived CDR1 and CDR2 are MNHNY and SVGAGI (reference sequence). V was shortened by 6 bases and J by 1 base, with 13 bases between the two germline ends. This CDR3 is built from 15 residues. CDR3 in DNA: TGTGCCAGCAGAACACAGGGAACGAGCAATCAGCCCCAGCATTTT. Protein sequence: CASRTQGTSNQPQHF.

This rearrangement joins TRBV10-3 to TRBJ2-6; D may be TRBD1 (6 bases). The V end was cut by 10 bases, the J end by 2 bases, with 15 bases between. The CDR3 loop spans 15 amino acids. Germline V gene sequence: CDR1 ENHRY, CDR2 SYGVKD. The CDR3, as DNA: TGTGCCACCCACCCGAAGGGGGCTGGGGCCAACGTCCTGACTTTC. It is translated as CATHPKGAGANVLTF.

This clone appeared a few times. The DNA is omitted, as the CDR3 cannot be located on it reliably, and the CDR3 follows TCRdb's listing. The gene calls are TRBV21-1 and TRBJ2-7; the D call of TRBD2 is as the table states it, not checked on the DNA. TRBV21-1 is tagged as a pseudogene. Including both end residues, the CDR3 is 15 amino acids long. CDR3 in amino acids: CASSSLAGYGCEQYF.

The chain carries TRBV6-6 and TRBJ2-3; D ambiguous. The V gene's germline CDR1 is MNHNY and CDR2 SVGAGI (reference sequence). Trimming pared 5 bases from V and 3 bases from J, leaving 6 bases between. The CDR3 contains 12 residues. CDR3 in DNA: TGTGCCAGCAGTCCCCGGACAGATACGCAGTATTTT. Protein sequence: CASSPRTDTQYF.

The J gene is TRBJ1-3, the V gene TRBV7-2; D is possibly TRBD1 (5 bases). CDR1 SGHTA and CDR2 FQGNSA come from the germline V gene. The CDR3 loop spans 14 amino acids. The V and J ends lost 4 bases and 8 bases respectively, with 15 bases between them. CDR3 loop: CASSWDSKWDTIYF. For the CDR3, the DNA is TGTGCCAGCAGCTGGGACTCGAAATGGGACACCATATATTTT.

This chain links TRBV4-3 with TRBJ2-3; 7 bases align to TRBD1. The V gene end was trimmed by 1 base and the J gene end by 9 bases; junction bases not matched to a gene: 10. The CDR3 sequence is 15 residues long. Germline V lookup: CDR1 LGHNA, CDR2 YSLEER. The CDR3 spells CASSQAPPTGSTQYF. The DNA for the CDR3 is TGCGCCAGCAGCCAAGCCCCCCCGACAGGGTCCACGCAGTATTTT.

This clone was recorded at least ten times. V and J are TRBV2 and TRBJ1-5; 7 bases agree with TRBD1. The V gene's germline CDR1 is SNHLY and CDR2 FYNNEI. Trimming took 6 bases from V and 6 from J; bases not matched to a gene: 11. This CDR3 spans 15 amino acids. The CDR3 region has the DNA TGTGCCAGCAGGGGGGCCACAGGGGCGGTTCAGCCCCAGCATTTT. Its translation is CASRGATGAVQPQHF. Full variable domain (missing parts from reference TRBV2 and TRBJ1-5): EPEVTQTPSHQVTQMGQEVILRCVPISNHLYFYWYRQILGQKVEFLVSFYNNEISEKSEIFDDQFSVERPDGSNFTLKIRSTKLEDSAMYFCASRGATGAVQPQHFGDGTRLSIL.

This clone has more than one count but fewer than ten. V gene TRBV30 combines with J gene TRBJ1-3; 9 bases map to TRBD1. This CDR3 comprises 14 residues. V dropped 3 bases and J dropped 8; count of bases not matched to a gene: 8. The germline V gene has CDR1 GTSNPN and CDR2 SVGIG (reference sequence). DNA of the CDR3: TGTGCCTGGAGCCGGGGGGACAGGGAGTACACCATATATTTT. Translation: CAWSRGDREYTIYF.

In this sample, this clone turned up once. This rearrangement joins TRBV7-2 to TRBJ1-5; D is perhaps TRBD1 (6 bases). The CDR3 is made up of 14 amino acids. Per the germline V gene, CDR1 is SGHTA and CDR2 is FQGNSA. Trimming pared 1 base from V and 7 bases from J, leaving 11 bases between. CDR3 region: CASSLVSGDQPQHF. Here the CDR3 DNA reads TGTGCCAGCAGCTTAGTCTCAGGGGACCAGCCCCAGCATTTT.

As for this clone: A read error may account for a junction end that differs from germline. The chain has TRBV7-7 and TRBJ2-5, with 11 nucleotides matching TRBD2. Germline V lookup: CDR1 SSHAT, CDR2 FNYEAQ (reference sequence). This CDR3 has 16 amino acids. The CDR3 sequence: CASSLLTSGVQETQYF. In nucleotides, the CDR3 is TGTGCTAGCAGCTTATTGACTAGCGGGGTCCAAGAGACCCAGTACTTC.

The CDR3 protein is CASSLARTSGNTGELFF. In DNA form, the CDR3 reads TGTGCCAGCAGCTTAGCCAGGACTAGCGGGAACACCGGGGAGCTGTTTTTT. The V and J genes are TRBV7-8 and TRBJ2-2; 10 nucleotides agree with TRBD2. V gave up 0 bases and J gave up 1 base; unmatched junction bases: 2. The CDR3 is made up of 17 amino acids. CDR1 and CDR2 (germline): SGHVS, FQNEAQ.

The gene calls are TRBV7-9 and TRBJ1-2; 7 nucleotides agree with TRBD1. The CDR3 extends over 16 amino acids. Per germline, CDR1 SEHNR and CDR2 FQNEAQ (reference sequence). V gave up 0 bases and J gave up 2 bases; unmatched junction bases: 6. This chain's CDR3 is CASSLAPGTENYGYTF. The CDR3 coding sequence is TGTGCCAGCAGCTTAGCCCCCGGGACAGAGAACTATGGCTACACCTTC.